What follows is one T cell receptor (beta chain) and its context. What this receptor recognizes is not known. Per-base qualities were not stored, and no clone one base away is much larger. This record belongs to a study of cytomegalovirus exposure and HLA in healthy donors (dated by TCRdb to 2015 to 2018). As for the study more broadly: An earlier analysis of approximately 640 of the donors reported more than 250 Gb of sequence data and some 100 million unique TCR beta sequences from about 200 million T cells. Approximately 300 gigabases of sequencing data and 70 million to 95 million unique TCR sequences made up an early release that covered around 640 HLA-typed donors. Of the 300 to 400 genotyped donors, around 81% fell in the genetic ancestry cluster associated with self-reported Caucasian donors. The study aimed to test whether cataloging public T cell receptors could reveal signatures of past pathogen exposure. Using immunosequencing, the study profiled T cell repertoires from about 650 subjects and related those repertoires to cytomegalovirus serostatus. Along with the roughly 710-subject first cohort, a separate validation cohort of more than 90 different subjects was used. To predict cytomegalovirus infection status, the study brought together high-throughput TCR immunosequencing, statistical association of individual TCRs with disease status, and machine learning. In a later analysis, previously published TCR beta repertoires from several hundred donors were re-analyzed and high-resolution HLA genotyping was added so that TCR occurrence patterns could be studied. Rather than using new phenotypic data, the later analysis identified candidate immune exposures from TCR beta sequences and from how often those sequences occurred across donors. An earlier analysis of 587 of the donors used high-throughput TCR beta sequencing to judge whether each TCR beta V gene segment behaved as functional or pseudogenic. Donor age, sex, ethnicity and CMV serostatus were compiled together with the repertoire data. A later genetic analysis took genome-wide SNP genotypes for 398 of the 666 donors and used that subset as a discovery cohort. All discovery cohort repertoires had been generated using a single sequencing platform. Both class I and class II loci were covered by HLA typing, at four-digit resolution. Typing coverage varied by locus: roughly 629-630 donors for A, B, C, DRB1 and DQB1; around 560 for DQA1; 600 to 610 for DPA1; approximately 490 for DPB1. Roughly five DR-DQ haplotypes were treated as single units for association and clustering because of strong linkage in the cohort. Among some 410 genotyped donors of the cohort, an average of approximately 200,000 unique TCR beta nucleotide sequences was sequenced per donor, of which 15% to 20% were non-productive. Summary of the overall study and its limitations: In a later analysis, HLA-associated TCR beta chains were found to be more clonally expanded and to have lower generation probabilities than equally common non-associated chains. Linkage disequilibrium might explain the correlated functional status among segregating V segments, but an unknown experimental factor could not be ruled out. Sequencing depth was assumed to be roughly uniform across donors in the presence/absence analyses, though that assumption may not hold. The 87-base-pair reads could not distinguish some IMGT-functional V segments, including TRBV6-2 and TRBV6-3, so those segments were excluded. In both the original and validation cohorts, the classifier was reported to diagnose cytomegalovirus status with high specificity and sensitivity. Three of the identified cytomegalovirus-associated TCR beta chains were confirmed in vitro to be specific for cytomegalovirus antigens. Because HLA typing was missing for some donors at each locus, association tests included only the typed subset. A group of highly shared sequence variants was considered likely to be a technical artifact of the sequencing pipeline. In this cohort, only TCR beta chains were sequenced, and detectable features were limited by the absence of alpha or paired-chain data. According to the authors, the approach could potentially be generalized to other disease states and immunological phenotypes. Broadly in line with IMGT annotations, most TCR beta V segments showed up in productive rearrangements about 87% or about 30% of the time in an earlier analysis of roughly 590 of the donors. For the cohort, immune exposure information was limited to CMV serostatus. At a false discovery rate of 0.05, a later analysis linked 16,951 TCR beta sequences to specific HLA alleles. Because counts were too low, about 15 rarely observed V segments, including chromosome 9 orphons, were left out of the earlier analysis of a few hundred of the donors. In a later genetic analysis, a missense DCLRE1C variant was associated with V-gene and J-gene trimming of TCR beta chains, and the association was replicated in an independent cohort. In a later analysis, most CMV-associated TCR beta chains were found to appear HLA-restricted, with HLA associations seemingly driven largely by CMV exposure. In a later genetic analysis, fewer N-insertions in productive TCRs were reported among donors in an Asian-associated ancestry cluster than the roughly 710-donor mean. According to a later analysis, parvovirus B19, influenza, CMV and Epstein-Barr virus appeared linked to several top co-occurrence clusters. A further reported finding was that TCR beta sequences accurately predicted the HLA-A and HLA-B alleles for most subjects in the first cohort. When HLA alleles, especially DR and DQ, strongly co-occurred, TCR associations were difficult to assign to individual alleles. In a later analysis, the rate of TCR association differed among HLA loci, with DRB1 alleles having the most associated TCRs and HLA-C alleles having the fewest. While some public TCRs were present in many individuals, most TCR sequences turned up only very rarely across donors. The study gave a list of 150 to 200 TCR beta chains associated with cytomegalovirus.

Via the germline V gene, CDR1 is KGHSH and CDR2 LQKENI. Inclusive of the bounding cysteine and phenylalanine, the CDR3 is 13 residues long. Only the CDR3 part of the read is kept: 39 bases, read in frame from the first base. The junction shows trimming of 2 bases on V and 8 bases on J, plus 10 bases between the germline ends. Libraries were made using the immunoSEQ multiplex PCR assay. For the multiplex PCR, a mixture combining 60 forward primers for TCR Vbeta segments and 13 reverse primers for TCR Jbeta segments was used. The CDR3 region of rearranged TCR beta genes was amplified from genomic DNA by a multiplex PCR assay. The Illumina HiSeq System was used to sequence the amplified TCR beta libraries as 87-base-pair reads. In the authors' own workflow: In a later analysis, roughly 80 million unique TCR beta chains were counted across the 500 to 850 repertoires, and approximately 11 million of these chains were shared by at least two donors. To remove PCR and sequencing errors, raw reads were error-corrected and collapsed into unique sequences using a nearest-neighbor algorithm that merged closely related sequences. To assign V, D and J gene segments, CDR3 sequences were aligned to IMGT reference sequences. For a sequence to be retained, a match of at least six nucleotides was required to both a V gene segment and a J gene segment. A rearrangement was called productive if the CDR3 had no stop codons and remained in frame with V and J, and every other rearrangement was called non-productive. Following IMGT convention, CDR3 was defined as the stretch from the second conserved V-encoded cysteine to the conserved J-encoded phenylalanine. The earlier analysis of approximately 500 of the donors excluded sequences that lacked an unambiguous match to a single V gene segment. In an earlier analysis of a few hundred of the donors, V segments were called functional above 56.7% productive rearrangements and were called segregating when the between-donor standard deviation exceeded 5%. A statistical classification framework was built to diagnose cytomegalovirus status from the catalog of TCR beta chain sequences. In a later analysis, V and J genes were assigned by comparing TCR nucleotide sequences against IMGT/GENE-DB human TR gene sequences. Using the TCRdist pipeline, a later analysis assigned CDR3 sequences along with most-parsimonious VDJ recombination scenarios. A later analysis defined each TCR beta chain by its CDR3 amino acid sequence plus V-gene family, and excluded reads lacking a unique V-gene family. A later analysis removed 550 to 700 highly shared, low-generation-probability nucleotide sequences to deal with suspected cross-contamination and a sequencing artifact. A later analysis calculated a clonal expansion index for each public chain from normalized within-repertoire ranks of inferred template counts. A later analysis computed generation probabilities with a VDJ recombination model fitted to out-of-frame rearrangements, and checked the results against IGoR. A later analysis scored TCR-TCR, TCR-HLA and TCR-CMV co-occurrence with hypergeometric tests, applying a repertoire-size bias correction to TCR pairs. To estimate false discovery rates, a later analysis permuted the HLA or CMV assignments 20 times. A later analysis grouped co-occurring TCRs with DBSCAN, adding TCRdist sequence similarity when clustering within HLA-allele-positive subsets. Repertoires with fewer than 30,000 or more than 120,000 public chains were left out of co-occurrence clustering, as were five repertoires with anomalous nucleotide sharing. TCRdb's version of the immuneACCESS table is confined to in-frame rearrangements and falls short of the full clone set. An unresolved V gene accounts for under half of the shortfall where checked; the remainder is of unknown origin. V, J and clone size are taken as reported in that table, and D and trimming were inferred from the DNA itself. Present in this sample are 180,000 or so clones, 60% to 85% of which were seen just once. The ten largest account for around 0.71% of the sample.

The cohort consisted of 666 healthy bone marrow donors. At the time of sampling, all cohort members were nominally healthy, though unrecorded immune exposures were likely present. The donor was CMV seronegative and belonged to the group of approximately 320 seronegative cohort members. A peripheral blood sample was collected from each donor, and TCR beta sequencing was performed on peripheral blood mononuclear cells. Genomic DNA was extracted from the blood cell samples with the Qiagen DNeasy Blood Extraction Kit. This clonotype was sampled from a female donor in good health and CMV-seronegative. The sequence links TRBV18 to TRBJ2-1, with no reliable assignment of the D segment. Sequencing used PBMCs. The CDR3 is CASSPSGQDEQFF. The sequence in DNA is TGTGCCAGCTCACCATCAGGCCAGGATGAGCAGTTCTTC.